This TCR beta chain was identified in a study of T cells after posttransplantation cyclophosphamide. V was trimmed by 7 bases and J by 5 bases, leaving 9 bases between them. There are 11 residues in the CDR3. Germline CDR1 and CDR2: DFQATT and SNEGSKA (reference sequence). Remarks on this clone: The target antigen is unknown.

On the day of bone marrow donation, the related graft donor provided peripheral blood. Clones were sequenced by immunoSEQ multiplex PCR, and TCRdb holds only the in-frame ones, with some missing. This sample has some 49,000 clones, with approximately 90% found just once. Study-wide results and caveats: Donor-recipient repertoire similarity was low at 1-2 months, rising over year one. TRB clonality was highly associated with recipient CMV seropositivity and reactivation. Skin or GI-infiltrating T cells shared few TRB sequences with blood.

The chain employs TRBV20-1 and TRBJ2-4, with TRBD1 as a possible D gene (6 bases). The sequence was collected from a woman in her forties or fifties in good health and a related stem cell transplant donor. The sample comprised PBMCs. The CDR3 loop is CSGDTENIQYF. The CDR3 nucleotides read TGCAGTGGGGACACCGAAAACATTCAGTACTTC.